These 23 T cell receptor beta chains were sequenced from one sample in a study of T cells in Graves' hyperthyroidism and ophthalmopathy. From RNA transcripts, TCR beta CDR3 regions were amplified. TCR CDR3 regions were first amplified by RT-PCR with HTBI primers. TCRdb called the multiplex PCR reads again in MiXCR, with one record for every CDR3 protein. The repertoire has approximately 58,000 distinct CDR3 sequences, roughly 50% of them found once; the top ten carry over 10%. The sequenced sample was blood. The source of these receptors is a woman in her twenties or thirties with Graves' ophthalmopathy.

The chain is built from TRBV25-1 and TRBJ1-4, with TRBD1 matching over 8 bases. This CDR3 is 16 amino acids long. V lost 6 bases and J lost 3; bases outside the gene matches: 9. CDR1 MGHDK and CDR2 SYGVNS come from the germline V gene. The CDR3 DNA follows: TGTGCCAGCAGCGTCAGGACAGGGCGGGCTAATGAAAAACTGTTTTTT. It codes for CASSVRTGRANEKLFF.

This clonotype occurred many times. CDR3 nucleotide sequence: TGTGCCAGCTCACGGCCTAGCGAAATCTATGAGCAGTTCTTC. Protein sequence: CASSRPSEIYEQFF. The rearrangement uses TRBV18 and TRBJ2-1; the D gene is possibly TRBD2 (6 bases). The germline CDR1 and CDR2 sequences are KGHSH and LQKENI. The ends were cut back, 4 bases at V and 8 bases at J, with 15 bases in the middle. This CDR3 spans 14 amino acids. The full variable domain, completed using reference TRBV18 and TRBJ2-1, is NAGVMQNPRHLVRRRGQEARLRCSPMKGHSHVYWYRQLPEEGLKFMVYLQKENIIDESGMPKERFSAEFPKEGPSILRIQQVVRGDSAAYFCASSRPSEIYEQFFGPGTRLTVL.

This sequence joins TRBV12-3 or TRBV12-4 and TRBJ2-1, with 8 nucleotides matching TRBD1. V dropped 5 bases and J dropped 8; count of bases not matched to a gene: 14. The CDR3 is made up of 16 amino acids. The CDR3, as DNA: TGTGCCAGCAGTATCTCAGTCTCAGGGGGCGACTATGAGCAGTTCTTC. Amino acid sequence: CASSISVSGGDYEQFF.

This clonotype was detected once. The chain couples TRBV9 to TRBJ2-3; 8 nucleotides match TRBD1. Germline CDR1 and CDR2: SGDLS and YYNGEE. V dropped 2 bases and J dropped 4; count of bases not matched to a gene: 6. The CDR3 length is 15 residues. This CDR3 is CASSVGAGGADTQYF. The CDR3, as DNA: TGTGCCAGCAGCGTTGGGGCAGGGGGCGCAGATACGCAGTATTTT.

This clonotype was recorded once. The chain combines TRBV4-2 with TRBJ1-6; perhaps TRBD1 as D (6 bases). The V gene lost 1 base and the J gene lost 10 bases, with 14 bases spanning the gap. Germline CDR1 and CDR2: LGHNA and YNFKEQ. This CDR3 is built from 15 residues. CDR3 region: CASSQGDRSGSPLHF. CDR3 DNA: TGTGCCAGCAGCCAAGGCGACAGGTCTGGGTCACCCCTCCACTTT.

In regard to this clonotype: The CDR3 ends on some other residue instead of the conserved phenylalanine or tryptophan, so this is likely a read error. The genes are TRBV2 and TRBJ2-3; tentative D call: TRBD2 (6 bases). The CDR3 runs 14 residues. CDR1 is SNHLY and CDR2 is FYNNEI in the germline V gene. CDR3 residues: CANSEASAGNTQYS. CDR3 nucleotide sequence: TGTGCCAACAGTGAAGCGTCCGCGGGGAATACGCAGTATTCT.

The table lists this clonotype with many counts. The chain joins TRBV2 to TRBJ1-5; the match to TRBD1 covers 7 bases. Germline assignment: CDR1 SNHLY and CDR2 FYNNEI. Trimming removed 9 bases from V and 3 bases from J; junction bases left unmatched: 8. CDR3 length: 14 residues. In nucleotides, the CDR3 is TGTGCCAGTCAACAGGGGTTCGACAATCAGCCCCAGCATTTT. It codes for CASQQGFDNQPQHF. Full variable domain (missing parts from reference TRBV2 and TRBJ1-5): EPEVTQTPSHQVTQMGQEVILRCVPISNHLYFYWYRQILGQKVEFLVSFYNNEISEKSEIFDDQFSVERPDGSNFTLKIRSTKLEDSAMYFCASQQGFDNQPQHFGDGTRLSIL.

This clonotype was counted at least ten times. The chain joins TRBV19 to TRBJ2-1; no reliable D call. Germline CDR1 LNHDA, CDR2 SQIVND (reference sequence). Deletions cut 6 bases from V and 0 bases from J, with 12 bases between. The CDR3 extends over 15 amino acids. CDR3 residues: CASSPSGSSYNEQFF. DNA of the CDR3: TGTGCCAGTAGCCCCTCCGGAAGCTCCTACAATGAGCAGTTCTTC.

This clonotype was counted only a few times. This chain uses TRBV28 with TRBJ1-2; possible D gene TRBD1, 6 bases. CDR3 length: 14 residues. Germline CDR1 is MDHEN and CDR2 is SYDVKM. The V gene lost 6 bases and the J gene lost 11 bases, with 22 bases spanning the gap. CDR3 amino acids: CASRMGLTGRWYTF. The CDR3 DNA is TGTGCCAGCAGAATGGGTCTGACAGGTAGGTGGTACACCTTC.

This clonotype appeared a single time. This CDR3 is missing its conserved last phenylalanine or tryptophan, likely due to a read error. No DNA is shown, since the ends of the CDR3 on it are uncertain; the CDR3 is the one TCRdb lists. CDR3 protein: CASSVGGQGTIS. This chain links TRBV9 with TRBJ1-1; the table names TRBD1, a call not compared with the DNA. Inclusive of both ends, the CDR3 amounts to 12 amino acids. The V gene's germline CDR1 is SGDLS and CDR2 YYNGEE.

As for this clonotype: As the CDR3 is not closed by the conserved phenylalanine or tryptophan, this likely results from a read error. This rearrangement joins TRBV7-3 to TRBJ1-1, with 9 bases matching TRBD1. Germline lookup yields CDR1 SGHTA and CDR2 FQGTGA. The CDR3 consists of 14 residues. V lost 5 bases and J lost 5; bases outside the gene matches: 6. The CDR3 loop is CASSLGQGRTEAFL. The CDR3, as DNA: TGTGCCAGCAGCCTGGGACAGGGACGAACTGAAGCTTTCTTG.

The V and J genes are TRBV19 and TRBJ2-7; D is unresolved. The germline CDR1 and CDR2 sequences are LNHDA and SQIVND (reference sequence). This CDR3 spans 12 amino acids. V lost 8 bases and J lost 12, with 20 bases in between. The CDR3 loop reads CASSGVAKHLYF. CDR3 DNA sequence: TGTGCCAGTTCTGGGGTGGCCAAACATCTGTACTTC.

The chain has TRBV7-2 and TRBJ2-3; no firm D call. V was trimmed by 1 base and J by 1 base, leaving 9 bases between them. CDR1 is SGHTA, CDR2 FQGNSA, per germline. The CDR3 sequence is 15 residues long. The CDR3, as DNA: TGTGCCAGCAGCTTAGGCGGTTGGGGCACAGATACGCAGTATTTT. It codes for CASSLGGWGTDTQYF.

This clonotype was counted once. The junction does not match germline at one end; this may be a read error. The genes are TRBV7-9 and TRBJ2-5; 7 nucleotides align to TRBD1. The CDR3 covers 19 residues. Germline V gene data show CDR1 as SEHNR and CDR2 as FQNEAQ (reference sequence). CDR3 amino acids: CAGSFFGAGGTVRQETQYF. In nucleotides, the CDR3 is TGTGCCGGCAGCTTTTTCGGGGCAGGGGGAACAGTAAGACAAGAGACCCAGTACTTC.

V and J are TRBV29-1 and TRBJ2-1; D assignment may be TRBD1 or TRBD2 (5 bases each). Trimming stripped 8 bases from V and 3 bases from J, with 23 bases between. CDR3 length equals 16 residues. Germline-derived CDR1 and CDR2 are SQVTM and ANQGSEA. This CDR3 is CSSQTGAGHNYNEQFF. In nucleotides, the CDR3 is TGCAGCTCCCAAACCGGGGCAGGGCACAACTACAATGAGCAGTTCTTC.

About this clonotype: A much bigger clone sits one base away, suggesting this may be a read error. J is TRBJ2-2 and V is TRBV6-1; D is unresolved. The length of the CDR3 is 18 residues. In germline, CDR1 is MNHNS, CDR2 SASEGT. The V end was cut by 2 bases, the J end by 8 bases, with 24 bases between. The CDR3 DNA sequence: TGTGCCAGCAGTGAACAACTCAACCCCCTCCAAACACCGGGGGAGCTGTTTTTT. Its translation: CASSEQLNPLQTPGELFF.

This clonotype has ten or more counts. The CDR3: CASSLVNNGETQYF. CDR3 sequence (DNA): TGTGCCAGCAGCTTGGTAAACAACGGGGAGACCCAGTACTTC. This rearrangement joins TRBV5-6 to TRBJ2-5; D ambiguous. The CDR3 is made up of 14 amino acids. The germline gives CDR1 SGHDT, CDR2 YYEEEE. V was cut by 0 bases and J by 5 bases, with 11 bases left in between.

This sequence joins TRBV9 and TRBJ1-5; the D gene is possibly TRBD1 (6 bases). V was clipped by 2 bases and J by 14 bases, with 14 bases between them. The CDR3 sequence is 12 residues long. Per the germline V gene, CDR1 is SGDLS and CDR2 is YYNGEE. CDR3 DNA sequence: TGTGCCAGCAGCGTGGGACAAGCCTACGAGCATTTT. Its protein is CASSVGQAYEHF. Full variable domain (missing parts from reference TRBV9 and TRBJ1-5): DSGVTQTPKHLITATGQRVTLRCSPRSGDLSVYWYQQSLDQGLQFLIQYYNGEERAKGNILERFSAQQFPDLHSELNLSSLELGDSALYFCASSVGQAYEHFGDGTRLSIL.

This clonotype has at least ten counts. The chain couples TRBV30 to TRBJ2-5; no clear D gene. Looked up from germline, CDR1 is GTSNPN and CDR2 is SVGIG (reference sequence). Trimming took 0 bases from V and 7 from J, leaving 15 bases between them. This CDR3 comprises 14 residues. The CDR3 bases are TGTGCCTGGAGTGTATCGACCCGGGTCGGGACCCAGTACTTC. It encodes CAWSVSTRVGTQYF. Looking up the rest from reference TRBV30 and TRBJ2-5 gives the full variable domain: SQTIHQWPATLVQPVGSPLSLECTVEGTSNPNLYWYRQAAGRGLQLLFYSVGIGQISSEVPQNLSASRPQDRQFILSSKKLLLSDSGFYLCAWSVSTRVGTQYFGPGTRLLVL.

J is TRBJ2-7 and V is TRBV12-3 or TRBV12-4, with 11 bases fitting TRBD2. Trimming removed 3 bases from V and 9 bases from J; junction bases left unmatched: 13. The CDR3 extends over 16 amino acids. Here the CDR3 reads CASSLTSGIFTETQYF. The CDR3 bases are TGTGCCAGCAGTTTGACTAGCGGGATCTTTACAGAGACGCAGTACTTC.

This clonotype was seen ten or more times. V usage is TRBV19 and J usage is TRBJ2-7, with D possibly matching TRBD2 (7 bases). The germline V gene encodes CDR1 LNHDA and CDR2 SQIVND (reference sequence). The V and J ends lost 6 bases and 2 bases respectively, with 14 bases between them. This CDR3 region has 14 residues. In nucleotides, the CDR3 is TGTGCCAGTAGGATCGGGGGGCCGCCCTACGAGCAGTACTTC. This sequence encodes CASRIGGPPYEQYF.

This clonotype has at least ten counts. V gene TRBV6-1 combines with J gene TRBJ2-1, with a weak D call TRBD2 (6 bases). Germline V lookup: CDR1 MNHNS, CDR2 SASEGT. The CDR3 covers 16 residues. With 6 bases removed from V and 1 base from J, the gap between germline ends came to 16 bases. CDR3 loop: CASSPVRGRSYNEQFF. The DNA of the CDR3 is TGTGCCAGCAGCCCGGTTCGAGGGAGGTCCTACAATGAGCAGTTCTTC.

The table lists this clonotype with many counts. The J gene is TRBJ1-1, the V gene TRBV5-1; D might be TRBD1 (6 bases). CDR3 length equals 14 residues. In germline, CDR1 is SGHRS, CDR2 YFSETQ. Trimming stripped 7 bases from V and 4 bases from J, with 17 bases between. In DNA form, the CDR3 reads TGCGCCAGCGGAACAGGGTGGGACTCCACTGAAGCTTTCTTT. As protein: CASGTGWDSTEAFF. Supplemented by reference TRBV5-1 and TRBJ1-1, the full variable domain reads KAGVTQTPRYLIKTRGQQVTLSCSPISGHRSVSWYQQTPGQGLQFLFEYFSETQRNKGNFPGRFSGRQFSNSRSEMNVSTLELGDSALYLCASGTGWDSTEAFFGQGTRLTVV.